The subject of this entry is one T cell receptor beta chain. As yet, its antigen is unknown. This sample is drawn from a study of T cell responses to AZD1222 COVID-19 vaccine. Study conclusions and caveats: Spike-specific TCR breadth and depth grew following two AZD1222 doses. Most donors were white British, females outnumbered males, and clonal diversity was possibly underestimated. Across the whole spike, CD4 TCRs peaked at regions 160-218 and 743-854.

Germline V gene lookup returns CDR1 SGHNT and CDR2 YYREEE (reference sequence). Trimming took off 2 bases at V and 1 base at J, with 14 bases between the two ends. The CDR3 is 16 amino acids. Sequencing was performed with immunoSEQ multiplex PCR; in TCRdb, only in-frame clones are kept and a portion is missing. The data contain roughly 120,000 clones, around 86% of them singletons. This rearrangement joins TRBV5-4 to TRBJ2-3; D remains unclear. The sequencing used peripheral blood, collected 28 days after the second AZD1222 dose. The source is an adult who received the AZD1222 COVID-19 vaccine. The CDR3, as DNA: TGTGCCAGCAGCTTCTCCTACAGTACCGGCACAGATACGCAGTATTTT. As protein: CASSFSYSTGTDTQYF.